These 6 T cell receptor beta chains originate from one sample sequenced in a study of shared clonotypes between healthy human individuals (dated by TCRdb to 2020 to 2022). The library relied on the immunoSEQ multiplex PCR assay. Entries here come from immuneACCESS through TCRdb and include only in-frame sequences with V and J called. Some clones fail to appear in such tables; in the studies checked, an unresolved V gene covers under half of the shortfall, and the cause of the remainder is unknown. The sample table lists fewer than 650,000 clones, around 80% of them with a count of one. Jointly, the top ten make up about an eighth of the sample. The material sequenced was PBMCs. The receptors stem from a woman in her thirties or forties in good health. Some clones in this sample may be carry-over from other donors' samples.

The chain links TRBV9 to TRBJ1-2, with a possible D match to TRBD1 (5 bases). Germline CDR1 is SGDLS and CDR2 is YYNGEE. The CDR3 contains 12 residues. Trimming took 3 bases from V and 4 from J, leaving 7 bases between them. For the CDR3, the DNA is TGTGCCAGCAGCGGGGGCCGCTATGGCTACACCTTC. It encodes CASSGGRYGYTF.

This clone has a handful of counts. At one end, the junction sequence differs from germline, possibly due to a read error. V is TRBV7-7 and J is TRBJ2-2; 11 bases fit TRBD1. This CDR3 region has 20 residues. Germline V gives CDR1 SSHAT, CDR2 FNYEAQ (reference sequence). The CDR3 loop reads CASSLGVGDRGSSNTGELFF. DNA of the CDR3: TGTGCTAGCAGCTTAGGGGTGGGGGACAGGGGGTCGTCGAACACCGGGGAGCTGTTTTTT.

This chain connects TRBV11-3 to TRBJ2-2; D remains unclear. The V gene's germline CDR1 is SGHNT and CDR2 YENEEA. This CDR3 region has 16 residues. V gave up 3 bases and J gave up 0 bases, with 11 bases separating them. The CDR3 DNA reads as TGTGCCAGCAGCTTTGGTCCCTGGCCGAACACCGGGGAGCTGTTTTTT. Its translation is CASSFGPWPNTGELFF.

The chain has TRBV11-2 and TRBJ2-5, with a weak D call TRBD1 (6 bases). The germline V and J ends were trimmed by 1 base and 4 bases, with 19 bases remaining between them. Germline values: CDR1 SGHAT, CDR2 FQNNGV. The CDR3 has 17 amino acids. Here the CDR3 DNA reads TGTGCCAGCAGCTTAGGAGGGTACAGGGCAGTAGGAGAGACCCAGTACTTC. Translation: CASSLGGYRAVGETQYF.

The chain joins TRBV10-2 to TRBJ1-2, with a possible D match to TRBD1 (5 bases). Germline loops: CDR1 WSHSY, CDR2 SAAADI. V lost 4 bases, J lost 7 bases, and 16 bases lay in between. CDR3 length equals 14 residues. The CDR3 here is CASSAWGGVRGYTF. The CDR3 DNA follows: TGCGCCAGCAGTGCGTGGGGGGGGGTCCGTGGCTACACCTTC.

The chain joins TRBV14 to TRBJ2-3; D may match TRBD1 or TRBD2 (5 bases each). The CDR3 has 14 amino acids. Between the trimmed V and J ends, which lost 4 bases and 6 bases, there was a span of 14 bases. Germline lookup yields CDR1 SGHDN and CDR2 FVKESK. In nucleotides, the CDR3 is TGTGCCAGCAGCCCTTTCTGGGGGAAGGATACGCAGTATTTT. Amino acids: CASSPFWGKDTQYF.